The 29 T cell receptor beta chains presented below share a single source sample, sequenced in a study of blood T cell repertoires in COVID-19. Method: immunoSEQ multiplex PCR; TCRdb's copy keeps in-frame clones and lacks some. The sample has under 250,000 clones; 80% to 90% are singletons. The sample taken for sequencing was peripheral blood. The receptor source for this set is a woman aged 50 to 60 with acute or convalescent COVID-19.

The CDR3 coding sequence is TGTGCCAGCAGCCGGTTGGACGGGAGCGAGACCCAGTACTTC. Protein: CASSRLDGSETQYF. V gene TRBV14 combines with J gene TRBJ2-5, with D possibly being TRBD2 (6 bases). The germline gives CDR1 SGHDN, CDR2 FVKESK. The CDR3 is 14 residues long. V lost 4 bases and J lost 5, with 14 bases in between.

The sample holds one count of this clone. The V and J genes are TRBV28 and TRBJ1-2; possible D gene TRBD1, 5 bases. This CDR3 comprises 16 residues. Germline loops: CDR1 MDHEN, CDR2 SYDVKM. Trimming removed 4 bases at V and 5 bases at J, with 20 bases between. CDR3 amino acids: CASSSLAGTGEYGYTF. DNA for the CDR3: TGTGCCAGCAGTTCCCTTGCCGGGACGGGGGAATATGGCTACACCTTC.

V usage is TRBV7-2 and J usage is TRBJ2-5; no firm D call. CDR3 length equals 15 residues. Per the germline V gene, CDR1 is SGHTA and CDR2 is FQGNSA. V was pared by 2 bases and J by 2 bases, with 12 bases between. The CDR3 DNA reads TGTGCCAGCAGCTTAATGGGCTCATCGCAAGAGACCCAGTACTTC. Its translation is CASSLMGSSQETQYF.

The V call is TRBV5-1, the J call TRBJ2-1; tentative D call: TRBD2 (5 bases). The germline gives CDR1 SGHRS, CDR2 YFSETQ. The CDR3 is made up of 15 amino acids. Trimming cost V 1 base and J 2 bases, with 10 bases left between them. DNA of the CDR3: TGCGCCAGCAGCTTGTCAGCGGAAGCCTACAATGAGCAGTTCTTC. This sequence encodes CASSLSAEAYNEQFF.

The rearrangement uses TRBV5-1 and TRBJ1-2, with TRBD1 identical over 7 bases. The CDR3 is 17 residues long. V lost 0 bases to trimming and J lost 3 bases; unmatched junction nucleotides: 11. Germline lookup yields CDR1 SGHRS and CDR2 YFSETQ. CDR3 coding DNA: TGCGCCAGCAGCTTGGTCTCTATTAGGGGGCCTGACTATGGCTACACCTTC. It encodes CASSLVSIRGPDYGYTF. The whole variable domain, remainder taken from reference TRBV5-1 and TRBJ1-2, is KAGVTQTPRYLIKTRGQQVTLSCSPISGHRSVSWYQQTPGQGLQFLFEYFSETQRNKGNFPGRFSGRQFSNSRSEMNVSTLELGDSALYLCASSLVSIRGPDYGYTFGSGTRLTVV.

This clone occurred once. The CDR3 DNA reads TGTGCCAGCAGCTTCGACGCCAGGTCCTACGAGCAGTACTTC. It encodes CASSFDARSYEQYF. V usage is TRBV5-5 and J usage is TRBJ2-7; D ambiguous. With 2 bases removed from V and 1 base from J, the gap between germline ends came to 10 bases. Germline V gene data show CDR1 as SGHKS and CDR2 as YYEKEE (reference sequence). This CDR3 has 14 amino acids. Full variable domain (rest looked up from reference TRBV5-5 and TRBJ2-7): DAGVTQSPTHLIKTRGQQVTLRCSPISGHKSVSWYQQVLGQGPQFIFQYYEKEERGRGNFPDRFSARQFPNYSSELNVNALLLGDSALYLCASSFDARSYEQYFGPGTRLTVT.

As for this clone: A junction boundary mismatches the germline segment, possibly from a read error. The V call is TRBV11-2, the J call TRBJ1-4; a weak D match, TRBD1 (5 bases). This CDR3 has 13 amino acids. Germline loops: CDR1 SGHAT, CDR2 FQNNGV. As DNA, the CDR3 is TGTGCCAGCAGCTTAGACAGGGCTGAAATACTGTTTTTT. This codes for CASSLDRAEILFF. Drawing the rest from reference TRBV11-2 and TRBJ1-4, the complete variable domain is EAGVAQSPRYKIIEKRQSVAFWCNPISGHATLYWYQQILGQGPKLLIQFQNNGVVDDSQLPKDRFSAERLKGVDSTLKIQPAKLEDSAVYLCASSLDRAEILFFGSGTQLSVL.

This rearrangement joins TRBV3-1 (or the pseudogene TRBV3-2) to TRBJ2-1, with a possible D match to TRBD1 (6 bases). The CDR3 contains 18 residues. CDR1 and CDR2 (germline): LGHDT, YNNKEL (reference sequence). The ends were cut back, 4 bases at V and 0 bases at J, with 19 bases in the middle. The CDR3 nucleotides are TGTGCCAGCAGCCCCCGGGCGGACAGCCTCCTCTCCTACAATGAGCAGTTCTTC. It is translated as CASSPRADSLLSYNEQFF.

This clone appeared once. The chain is built from TRBV18 and TRBJ2-1; the match to TRBD2 covers 9 bases. The CDR3 is made up of 17 amino acids. Germline V gene lookup returns CDR1 KGHSH and CDR2 LQKENI. V gave up 3 bases and J gave up 8 bases; unmatched junction bases: 14. For the CDR3, the DNA is TGTGCCAGCTCACCCCGGTTGGCGGGAGGGTTCGGCGATGAGCAGTTCTTC. Encoded protein: CASSPRLAGGFGDEQFF.

Details on this clone: Compared with germline, one end of the junction differs, possibly owing to a read error. This chain connects TRBV12-5 to TRBJ1-5; the D is unclear. The CDR3 has 14 amino acids. Germline V gene sequence: CDR1 LGHNT, CDR2 FRNRAP. As DNA, the CDR3 is TGTGCTGGTGGTTTGCGGGATAGCAATCAGCCCCAGCATTTT. This translates into CAGGLRDSNQPQHF.

The gene calls are TRBV6-1 and TRBJ1-3; unclear D gene. This CDR3 is 12 amino acids long. Germline V lookup: CDR1 MNHNS, CDR2 SASEGT. V lost 5 bases, J lost 8 bases, and 10 bases lay in between. Here the CDR3 reads CASSQNRDTIYF. The DNA of the CDR3 is TGTGCCAGCAGTCAGAATCGGGACACCATATATTTT.

This clone was recorded only once. The chain joins TRBV28 to TRBJ1-1; 9 positions agree with TRBD1. The J segment lost 5 bases and the V segment lost 5 bases, leaving 6 bases of the junction unmatched. Germline V gives CDR1 MDHEN, CDR2 SYDVKM. The CDR3 is 14 amino acids. The CDR3 nucleotides are TGTGCCAGCAGTCCGGGACAGGGTTGGACTGAAGCTTTCTTT. The encoded protein is CASSPGQGWTEAFF.

This clone was counted a few times. The J gene is TRBJ2-6, the V gene TRBV4-2, with TRBD1 identical over 9 bases. Germline CDR1 LGHNA, CDR2 YNFKEQ. The J segment lost 4 bases and the V segment lost 3 bases, leaving 13 bases of the junction unmatched. The CDR3 covers 19 residues. CDR3 coding DNA: TGTGCCAGCAGCCACGTTGGCCTGACAGGGGGACCCGGGGCCAACGTCCTGACTTTC. It encodes CASSHVGLTGGPGANVLTF.

This clone was observed a single time. V and J are TRBV7-3 and TRBJ2-3; 10 bases agree with TRBD2. The germline V gene encodes CDR1 SGHTA and CDR2 FQGTGA. This CDR3 is built from 15 residues. The trim removed 5 bases at V and 2 bases at J, leaving 4 bases unmatched. This CDR3 reads CASSHGTSDTDTQYF. In nucleotides, the CDR3 is TGTGCCAGCAGCCATGGGACTAGCGACACAGATACGCAGTATTTT.

The CDR3 here is CATSDLGPRETQYF. CDR3 DNA: TGTGCCACCAGTGATTTGGGTCCCAGGGAGACCCAGTACTTC. The V and J genes are TRBV24-1 and TRBJ2-5; the D is unclear. The CDR3 extends over 14 amino acids. V was pared by 0 bases and J by 5 bases, with 9 bases between. CDR1 and CDR2 (germline): KGHDR, SFDVKD.

V gene TRBV5-1 combines with J gene TRBJ2-1, with TRBD2 as a possible D gene (6 bases). Germline loops: CDR1 SGHRS, CDR2 YFSETQ. This CDR3 has 14 residues. V lost 3 bases and J lost 3, with 10 bases in between. The CDR3 nucleotides are TGCGCCAGCAGCTCGGGAGCGGGCTACAATGAGCAGTTCTTC. Protein: CASSSGAGYNEQFF.

This clone was detected a few times. The gene calls are TRBV18 and TRBJ2-2; TRBD1 matches 9 bases. Trimming took 6 bases from V and 4 from J; bases not matched to a gene: 6. Germline loops: CDR1 KGHSH, CDR2 LQKENI. The CDR3 is 15 residues long. CDR3 loop: CASSLRDRVTGELFF. DNA of the CDR3: TGTGCCAGCTCCCTCCGGGACAGGGTCACCGGGGAGCTGTTTTTT.

The V and J genes are TRBV27 and TRBJ2-2, with 8 bases matching TRBD1. This CDR3 region has 15 residues. The trim removed 1 base at V and 5 bases at J, leaving 3 bases unmatched. Germline V CDR1 and CDR2: MNHEY, SMNVEV (reference sequence). CDR3 coding DNA: TGTGCCAGCAGTTTATTGGGGACAGGAACCGGGGAGCTGTTTTTT. The encoded protein is CASSLLGTGTGELFF.

The J gene is TRBJ2-5, the V gene TRBV28; TRBD2 aligns across 7 bases. Germline assignment: CDR1 MDHEN and CDR2 SYDVKM. This CDR3 is 15 amino acids long. Unmatched junction bases numbered 15, after V lost 7 bases and J lost 7 bases. CDR3 nucleotides: TGTGCCAGCAACGTGGGAGGGCCGGGTTTAGCGACCCAGTACTTC. Its protein is CASNVGGPGLATQYF.

This clone has just one count. The chain has TRBV7-9 and TRBJ2-5; 10 bases are a match to TRBD1. Germline lookup yields CDR1 SEHNR and CDR2 FQNEAQ (reference sequence). After removal of 4 bases from V and 0 bases from J, the junction contained 5 bases not matched to a gene. The CDR3 contains 16 residues. The CDR3 DNA follows: TGTGCCAGCAGCTATACGGGACAGGGGTACCAAGAGACCCAGTACTTC. Protein: CASSYTGQGYQETQYF.

This clone appeared a single time. This chain joins TRBV3-1 (or the pseudogene TRBV3-2) and TRBJ1-6, with 8 positions matching TRBD1. CDR3 length equals 14 residues. The trim removed 7 bases at V and 7 bases at J, leaving 6 bases unmatched. Germline V CDR1 and CDR2: LGHDT, YNNKEL (reference sequence). The CDR3 DNA follows: TGTGCCAGCACCCCGGGACAGGACAATTCACCCCTCCACTTT. Translation gives CASTPGQDNSPLHF.

This chain uses TRBV5-6 with TRBJ1-1; tentatively, D is TRBD1 (5 bases). This CDR3 is built from 14 residues. Germline CDR1 reads SGHDT; CDR2 reads YYEEEE. V lost 4 bases to trimming and J lost 1 base, with 11 bases between them. The CDR3 DNA is TGTGCCAGCAGCCAACCGACAGAGAACACTGAAGCTTTCTTT. This gives the protein CASSQPTENTEAFF. Full variable domain (rest looked up from reference TRBV5-6 and TRBJ1-1): DAGVTQSPTHLIKTRGQQVTLRCSPKSGHDTVSWYQQALGQGPQFIFQYYEEEERQRGNFPDRFSGHQFPNYSSELNVNALLLGDSALYLCASSQPTENTEAFFGQGTRLTVV.

This clone was picked up one time. The rearrangement links TRBV28 to TRBJ2-7, with 8 bases fitting TRBD2. J was trimmed by 3 bases and V by 4 bases; bases with no gene match: 5. This CDR3 is built from 14 residues. Germline V CDR1 and CDR2: MDHEN, SYDVKM. In DNA, the CDR3 is TGTGCCAGCAGTTCCAGGACTAGCATCTACGAGCAGTACTTC. Translated: CASSSRTSIYEQYF.

This clone occurred once. The genes are TRBV28 and TRBJ2-1; 9 nucleotides align to TRBD2. The CDR3 has 16 residues. Germline lookup yields CDR1 MDHEN and CDR2 SYDVKM. J was trimmed by 7 bases and V by 5 bases; bases with no gene match: 12. The CDR3 loop reads CASSRSDSGSSNEQFF. DNA of the CDR3: TGTGCCAGCAGTCGATCCGATAGCGGGAGCTCGAATGAGCAGTTCTTC.

The V and J genes are TRBV11-2 and TRBJ2-1; TRBD1 matches 8 bases. V trimming: 0 bases; J trimming: 6 bases; junction bases outside the gene matches: 10. This CDR3 has 17 residues. Germline V lookup: CDR1 SGHAT, CDR2 FQNNGV. CDR3 sequence (DNA): TGTGCCAGCAGCTTAGATCAGTGGTCCAGGGGGCTCAATGAGCAGTTCTTC. This gives the protein CASSLDQWSRGLNEQFF. Combining the CDR3 with reference TRBV11-2 and TRBJ2-1 gives the whole variable domain EAGVAQSPRYKIIEKRQSVAFWCNPISGHATLYWYQQILGQGPKLLIQFQNNGVVDDSQLPKDRFSAERLKGVDSTLKIQPAKLEDSAVYLCASSLDQWSRGLNEQFFGPGTRLTVL.

V and J are TRBV27 and TRBJ1-1, with a weak D call TRBD1 (5 bases). The CDR3 has 14 amino acids. Germline V gene sequence: CDR1 MNHEY, CDR2 SMNVEV (reference sequence). V gave up 2 bases and J gave up 5 bases, with 12 bases separating them. The CDR3 sequence is CASSLESGQTEAFF. The CDR3 region has the DNA TGTGCCAGCAGTTTAGAATCAGGGCAGACTGAAGCTTTCTTT.

This clone was counted once. V and J are TRBV7-5 and TRBJ2-7; TRBD1 was called by the table and not checked on the DNA. TRBV7-5 corresponds to a pseudogene. The CDR3 contains 17 residues. The CDR3 is CARSLGVTGGSRYEQYF. The CDR3 DNA is TGTGCCAGAAGCTTAGGGGTAACAGGGGGCTCTAGGTACGAGCAGTACTTC.

In its sample, this clone was seen once. This sequence joins TRBV12-3 or TRBV12-4 and TRBJ1-4, with D perhaps TRBD1 (6 bases). CDR3 size: 13 residues. V gave up 6 bases and J gave up 7 bases, with 12 bases separating them. This chain's CDR3 is CASRTHRVEKLFF. CDR3 nucleotide sequence: TGTGCCAGCAGAACCCACAGGGTTGAAAAACTGTTTTTT.

The rearrangement links TRBV27 to TRBJ1-2; no clear D gene. There are 13 residues in the CDR3. Deletions cut 5 bases from V and 2 bases from J, with 9 bases between. Germline V gene sequence: CDR1 MNHEY, CDR2 SMNVEV (reference sequence). This chain's CDR3 is CASSPARNYGYTF. The CDR3 DNA reads TGTGCCAGCAGTCCTGCCCGGAACTATGGCTACACCTTC.